This TCR beta chain is from a study of OX40 agonist ivuxolimab in advanced cancers. Study-wide context: Every 2 weeks, patients got intravenous ivuxolimab at one of six dose levels (0.01-10 mg/kg). The study's findings and limits: Clonal expansion by week 6 occurred in CD4+ and CD8+ blood T cells (at 0.1 to 3.0 mg/kg). Expanded clones were, on average, more numerous in CD8+ T cells than in CD4+.

Baseline was the first blood sampling point, followed by cycle 4 day 1 and cycle 7 day 1. Remarks on this clone: Its antigen is as yet unknown.

Clones were read by immunoSEQ multiplex PCR, and TCRdb kept only the in-frame ones, dropping some. The table includes some 100,000 clones, approximately 90% detected once. Germline values: CDR1 SGHRS, CDR2 YFSETQ. Trimming shortened V by 4 bases and J by 4 bases, and 18 bases separated the two germline ends. The CDR3 is 15 residues long. Sequenced here: CD4+ or CD8+ T cells sorted from blood, sampled in a trial of the OX40 agonist ivuxolimab. The rearrangement joins TRBV5-1 to TRBJ2-7, with D maybe TRBD1 (6 bases). The clonotype originates from an adult with an advanced solid tumor such as melanoma, head and neck, liver or kidney cancer. Here the CDR3 DNA reads TGCGCCAGCAGCCATGCACAGGGATCAGGATACGAGCAGTACTTC. It encodes CASSHAQGSGYEQYF. Full variable domain (outside the CDR3, taken from reference TRBV5-1 and TRBJ2-7): KAGVTQTPRYLIKTRGQQVTLSCSPISGHRSVSWYQQTPGQGLQFLFEYFSETQRNKGNFPGRFSGRQFSNSRSEMNVSTLELGDSALYLCASSHAQGSGYEQYFGPGTRLTVT.